This T cell receptor beta chain came from a study of blood T cell repertoires in COVID-19. Participants were placed into cohorts based on the clinical history they reported. Among Cohort 3 donors, those recovered had two negative PCRs, clearance, or symptom resolution. Source study methods: Using reference gene primer amplification, nucleated cell counts were estimated. Data came from immunoSEQ multiplex PCR; TCRdb stores just in-frame clones and leaves some out. From that table come the V and J calls and clone size; the DNA was used to work out D and trimming. Of a few hundred thousand clones listed, just over 85% were seen once; the top ten hold about 10%. With V trimmed by 6 bases and J by 0 bases, 3 bases remained unmatched. This CDR3 spans 15 amino acids. Germline CDR1 reads KGHDR; CDR2 reads SFDVKD.

The chain combines TRBV24-1 with TRBJ2-1, with 8 nucleotides matching TRBD1. The clonotype was recovered from a woman younger than 35 who had recovered from COVID-19. The sample consisted of PBMCs or T cells enriched from blood (not recorded which). The CDR3 region has the DNA TGTGCCACCAGTCGACAGGGGAGCTCCTACAATGAGCAGTTCTTC. This encodes CATSRQGSSYNEQFF.